This T cell receptor (beta chain) was captured in a study of T cells in Graves' hyperthyroidism and ophthalmopathy. About the study: The initial diagnosis was the point when peripheral blood was collected, ahead of any treatment.

What was amplified from RNA transcripts were TCR beta CDR3 regions. A first-round RT-PCR of the TCR CDR3 used the HTBI primer set. MiXCR was run by TCRdb on the multiplex PCR reads, yielding one entry per CDR3 protein. Here the sample spans more than 500,000 distinct CDR3 sequences, 16% being singletons. Over 18 months, lack of ophthalmopathy progression marked Graves' hyperthyroidism as stable. The diagnoses drew upon clinical symptoms, serum thyroxine and TRAb, thyroid ultrasound and orbital computed tomography. PBMCs were obtained from about 9 ml fresh peripheral blood. CDR3 length: 16 amino acids. The junction had 9 bases not matched to a gene; V was cut back by 4 bases and J by 5 bases. Germline V gene sequence: CDR1 SGHRS, CDR2 YFSETQ.

This clonotype originated in a woman in her twenties or thirties with Graves' hyperthyroidism. The chain recombines TRBV5-1 with TRBJ2-1; 10 nucleotides align to TRBD1. What was sequenced was blood. The DNA for the CDR3 is TGCGCCAGCAGCCCGGCCGGGACAGGGGCCGACAATGAGCAGTTCTTC. Translation: CASSPAGTGADNEQFF.